Below are 18 T cell receptor beta chains sequenced from a single sample in a study of CD4 T cells in relation to SARS-CoV-2 and coronaviruses. What these receptors recognize is not known. TCRdb keeps only in-frame clones here, not all; method: immunoSEQ multiplex PCR. The sample lists fewer than 20,000 clones, around 75% seen once, with under 25% in the top ten. Before the COVID-19 pandemic, during about 2011-2019, CD4+ T cells were taken from unexposed donors. After approximately 10 days of culture, CD4+ T cells were isolated. What was sequenced was CD4+ T cells from PBMCs, cultured in vitro. Receptors originate from a human donor in good health.

DNA of the CDR3: TGTGCCAGCAGTCAATTTTCCGGGGAGCTGTTTTTT. Translated: CASSQFSGELFF. The V and J genes are TRBV6-5 and TRBJ2-2, with no clear D. CDR1 is MNHEY, CDR2 SVGAGI, per germline. This CDR3 has 12 amino acids. The V and J ends lost 5 bases and 6 bases respectively, with 7 bases between them.

The chain couples TRBV27 to TRBJ2-1, with D maybe TRBD2 (6 bases). V was trimmed by 5 bases and J by 2 bases, leaving 13 bases between them. This CDR3 contains 15 residues. In germline, CDR1 is MNHEY, CDR2 SMNVEV (reference sequence). CDR3: CASSPTWTTYNEQFF. The CDR3 coding sequence is TGTGCCAGCAGTCCAACCTGGACTACCTACAATGAGCAGTTCTTC.

This clone appeared a single time. Here the CDR3 DNA reads TGCGCCAGCAGCTTGGCCCGGGACAGTTCAGATACGCAGTATTTT. Translation gives CASSLARDSSDTQYF. The chain links TRBV5-1 to TRBJ2-3, with 7 bases lining up with TRBD1. The CDR3 is made up of 15 amino acids. CDR1 is SGHRS, CDR2 YFSETQ, per germline. Trimming cost V 0 bases and J 4 bases; bases outside gene matches: 5.

This chain links TRBV19 with TRBJ1-5; weak D call: TRBD1 (6 bases). Germline V gene data show CDR1 as LNHDA and CDR2 as SQIVND (reference sequence). The V gene lost 6 bases and the J gene lost 0 bases, with 18 bases spanning the gap. The CDR3 has 17 amino acids. The CDR3 protein is CASRDPRGPDSNQPQHF. CDR3 nucleotides: TGTGCCAGTAGAGACCCCAGGGGCCCTGATAGCAATCAGCCCCAGCATTTT.

V gene TRBV9 combines with J gene TRBJ2-1; 9 positions agree with TRBD2. Germline assignment: CDR1 SGDLS and CDR2 YYNGEE. Losses at the gene ends were 3 bases for V and 4 bases for J; bases not matched to a gene: 5. The CDR3 runs 15 residues. The CDR3 DNA reads TGTGCCAGCAGCGCCCGACTAGCGGCTTACAATGAGCAGTTCTTC. Translating it yields CASSARLAAYNEQFF.

The chain combines TRBV4-2 with TRBJ2-3; D may match TRBD1 or TRBD2 (6 bases each). The germline V and J ends were trimmed by 1 base and 6 bases, with 17 bases remaining between them. Germline V lookup: CDR1 LGHNA, CDR2 YNFKEQ. The CDR3 consists of 16 residues. The DNA of the CDR3 is TGTGCCAGCAGCCAAGGCCGGATGGGGGGCTCGGATACGCAGTATTTT. Translated: CASSQGRMGGSDTQYF.

This rearrangement joins TRBV7-2 to TRBJ2-5; no firm D call. Germline-derived CDR1 and CDR2 are SGHTA and FQGNSA. V gave up 1 base and J gave up 5 bases, with 8 bases separating them. This CDR3 is built from 13 residues. The CDR3 protein is CASSLDSFETQYF. CDR3 DNA sequence: TGTGCCAGCAGCTTAGACAGCTTTGAGACCCAGTACTTC.

The chain combines TRBV11-2 with TRBJ1-2; 7 bases fit TRBD1. CDR1 SGHAT and CDR2 FQNNGV come from the germline V gene. J gave up 2 bases and V 7 bases, and 10 bases lay outside the gene matches. There are 15 residues in the CDR3. In DNA, the CDR3 is TGTGCCAGCACCAGAGTCAGGGGGGGGAACTATGGCTACACCTTC. It is translated as CASTRVRGGNYGYTF.

This clone was detected a few times. The J gene is TRBJ1-2, the V gene TRBV4-1; 7 positions match TRBD1. V lost 10 bases, J lost 1 base, and 3 bases stayed unmatched. The CDR3 has 12 amino acids. Germline-derived CDR1 and CDR2 are MGHRA and YSYEKL. CDR3: CATQGDNYGYTF. CDR3 coding DNA: TGCGCCACCCAGGGGGATAACTATGGCTACACCTTC.

The gene calls are TRBV5-1 and TRBJ2-4, with TRBD1 matching over 7 bases. This CDR3 has 16 amino acids. The germline V gene has CDR1 SGHRS and CDR2 YFSETQ. V lost 4 bases, J lost 3 bases, and 10 bases stayed unmatched. The CDR3 loop reads CASSRVTGLGKNIQYF. CDR3 sequence (DNA): TGCGCCAGCAGCAGAGTGACAGGGTTGGGCAAAAACATTCAGTACTTC.

The rearrangement joins TRBV5-1 to TRBJ2-7, with TRBD1 as a possible D gene (6 bases). Germline-derived CDR1 and CDR2 are SGHRS and YFSETQ. V gave up 5 bases and J gave up 3 bases, with 12 bases separating them. The CDR3 consists of 13 residues. The CDR3 loop is CASSTGLLYEQYF. CDR3 DNA: TGCGCCAGCAGTACAGGGCTACTCTACGAGCAGTACTTC.

The rearrangement links TRBV5-8 to TRBJ2-1, with TRBD1 matching over 9 bases. Per germline, CDR1 SGHTS and CDR2 YDEGEE. The CDR3 has 12 amino acids. V shed 4 bases and J 11 bases; nucleotides not matched to a gene: 4. CDR3 protein: CASSQGQGKQFF. DNA for the CDR3: TGTGCCAGCAGCCAGGGACAGGGCAAGCAGTTCTTC.

The rearrangement joins TRBV5-1 to TRBJ2-1; TRBD2 is a possible D gene (5 bases). The CDR3 totals 16 residues. Germline V gene lookup returns CDR1 SGHRS and CDR2 YFSETQ. Trimming took 0 bases from V and 3 from J, leaving 13 bases between them. CDR3 in amino acids: CASSLVVGVIYNEQFF. The CDR3 region has the DNA TGCGCCAGCAGCTTGGTGGTGGGAGTTATCTACAATGAGCAGTTCTTC.

V is TRBV4-3 and J is TRBJ2-5; TRBD1 matches 8 bases. V trimming: 1 base; J trimming: 1 base; junction bases outside the gene matches: 5. Germline-derived CDR1 and CDR2 are LGHNA and YSLEER. This CDR3 region has 16 residues. The CDR3 nucleotides read TGCGCCAGCAGCCAAGGGACAGGGTCTGGCCAAGAGACCCAGTACTTC. It specifies CASSQGTGSGQETQYF.

This chain uses TRBV3-1 (or the pseudogene TRBV3-2) with TRBJ2-3; D is unclear. V was trimmed by 3 bases and J by 11 bases, leaving 9 bases between them. This CDR3 region has 11 residues. The germline V gene has CDR1 LGHDT and CDR2 YNNKEL (reference sequence). For the CDR3, the DNA is TGTGCCAGCAGCCAGGGAAGTGAGCAGTATTTT. Encoded protein: CASSQGSEQYF.

This chain joins TRBV6-5 and TRBJ2-1; D possibly corresponds to TRBD2 (6 bases). Germline V gene data show CDR1 as MNHEY and CDR2 as SVGAGI. The CDR3 loop spans 14 amino acids. V dropped 9 bases and J dropped 7 bases, with 19 bases sitting between them. CDR3 sequence: CASLLGRLGNEQFF. In DNA form, the CDR3 reads TGTGCCAGTCTTTTAGGGAGGCTGGGGAATGAGCAGTTCTTC.

This clone was seen a few times. The genes are TRBV19 and TRBJ2-2; D is undetermined. Germline V CDR1 and CDR2: LNHDA, SQIVND (reference sequence). V was cut by 5 bases and J by 4 bases, with 5 bases left in between. This CDR3 spans 12 amino acids. Here the CDR3 reads CASSLFTGELFF. In DNA, the CDR3 is TGTGCCAGTAGTCTCTTCACCGGGGAGCTGTTTTTT. The variable domain in full, with the rest retrieved from reference TRBV19 and TRBJ2-2, is DGGITQSPKYLFRKEGQNVTLSCEQNLNHDAMYWYRQDPGQGLRLIYYSQIVNDFQKGDIAEGYSVSREKKESFPLTVTSAQKNPTAFYLCASSLFTGELFFGEGSRLTVL.

The chain recombines TRBV9 with TRBJ2-3; 8 positions agree with TRBD2. This CDR3 comprises 17 residues. V was pared by 6 bases and J by 2 bases, with 14 bases of the junction left unmatched. The germline V gene encodes CDR1 SGDLS and CDR2 YYNGEE. The CDR3 DNA follows: TGTGCCAGCAACCGGGGGGGAAGCGGGAGTTTCACAGATACGCAGTATTTT. Amino acid sequence: CASNRGGSGSFTDTQYF.